This T cell receptor (beta chain) stems from a study of blood T cell repertoires in COVID-19. Study-wide context: Italy, Spain and the United States were the sources of the convalescent and acute COVID-19 samples. In each case, the material was cDNA or gDNA derived from T cells, B-cell-depleted T cells, or PBMCs.

Per the study methods: Cell counts per sample came from amplifying reference gene primers. Sequencing used immunoSEQ multiplex PCR; TCRdb keeps in-frame clones, though not all of them. V, J and clone size were drawn from that table, and D and trimming were deduced from the DNA. The top ten clones hold approximately 0.84% of a sample with fewer than 300,000 clones, approximately 90% of them seen once. The length of the CDR3 is 16 residues. Germline V gene lookup returns CDR1 MNHEY and CDR2 SMNVEV (reference sequence). Trimming at V came to 7 bases and at J to 2 bases, leaving 11 bases not matched to a gene.

The sample consisted of peripheral blood. The receptor's source is a man aged 25 to 45 with acute or convalescent COVID-19. V is TRBV27 and J is TRBJ2-1; the match to TRBD1 covers 7 bases. CDR3 amino acids: CASTPTGTGAYNEQFF. CDR3 bases: TGTGCCAGCACACCGACAGGTACAGGGGCCTACAATGAGCAGTTCTTC.